Sequencing of this T cell receptor beta chain was carried out in a study of Graves' ophthalmopathy and Graves' hyperthyroidism (dated by TCRdb to 2017 to 2018). For the wider study: Peripheral blood samples were taken at the time of initial diagnosis, before any treatment was given. The study used TCR beta repertoire signatures to distinguish Graves' ophthalmopathy from Graves' hyperthyroidism and to predict progression to ophthalmopathy. In total, some 140 blood samples were TCR-sequenced: around 42 ophthalmopathy, about 75 hyperthyroidism and approximately 17 hyperthyroidism-to-ophthalmopathy patients. To explore V-J signatures that separate ophthalmopathy from hyperthyroidism, a discovery set of about a hundred patients was enrolled, consisting of 43 with ophthalmopathy and under 65 with stable hyperthyroidism. For independent validation, a separate cohort was made up of 18 hyperthyroidism patients plus 17 patients who later progressed from hyperthyroidism to ophthalmopathy. In roughly 6 hyperthyroidism patients, the T-cell repertoires found in thyroid tissue were compared with those found in blood. After sampling, hyperthyroidism patients received methimazole starting at 30 mg daily, and ophthalmopathy patients received high-dose intravenous methylprednisolone. The 90 to 100 discovery patients were randomly split 7:3 into training and test sets.

TCR beta CDR3 regions were amplified from RNA transcripts for repertoire sequencing. The first round of RT-PCR was done with HTBI primers and the Qiagen OneStep RT-PCR kit, and was followed by a second round of multiplex PCR, then size selection and purification. Sequencing of the libraries was carried out on an Illumina HiSeq2000 in paired-end mode with 100 bp reads. Per the original workflow: Reads were processed with SOAPnuke, discarding reads with adapters, uncalled bases, mean Phred below 15, or no exact constant-primer or identifier match. High-quality paired reads were merged with COPE v1.2.5. Each unique nucleotide sequence was treated as a clonotype, and MiTCR v1.1 was used to align the clonotypes to the IMGT TRB V, D and J references. Analysis was restricted to V-J combinations with a frequency above 0.0001, which covered 98% to 99.2% of repertoires. A TCR clonal expansion and chaos score per V-J combination was defined as the ratio of F50 clonal expansion to chaos observed in the TCRdist matrix. Welch's t-statistics and random forest were used to narrow the features down to about a dozen V-J combinations, which were then fed into a naive Bayes classifier. The Morisita-Horn index was used to measure how similar the thyroid and blood repertoires were. The raw public reads went through TCRdb reprocessing: fastp at Q25, MiXCR clone calling, in-frame beta chains kept. Entries that share a CDR3 protein sequence are merged under the most common genes and DNA. The V and J calls and clone size come from TCRdb's table, not from the authors' own analysis. This sample holds some 400,000 distinct CDR3 sequences; around 19% were observed only once. Of the sample, 1.6% falls within the top ten clones.

The CDR3, from cysteine to phenylalanine, totals 17 residues. Kept here is only the CDR3 DNA, which spans 51 bases and is read in frame from base 1. Relative to germline, V is 5 bases shorter and J is 6 bases shorter, with 24 bases between their ends. Overall results and qualifications from the work: The 13-signature model separated ophthalmopathy from stable hyperthyroidism with approximately 90% sensitivity and 81.08% specificity in cross-validation, and 80%/75% in the test set. Most expanded thyroid clonotypes with a frequency above 0.001 also appeared in blood, which suggests that blood repertoires may reflect the immune response in the thyroid. No statistical method was used to set the sample size in advance, and the investigators knew which group each participant was assigned to. In validation, the model predicted ophthalmopathy progression with 70.59% sensitivity and roughly 72% specificity; some 13 predicted patients were CT-confirmed with GO in a median of around 6 months.

Ophthalmopathy patients were characterized by moderately to severely active disease, a Clinical Activity Score of at least 3, a NOSPECS grade of at least 4, and a disease duration under 3 months. Patients with other autoimmune diseases, uncontrolled infections, pregnancy or lactation were excluded. Clinical symptoms, serum thyroxine, TRAb, thyroid ultrasound and orbital computed tomography were used for diagnosis. Ficoll-Paque density gradient centrifugation was used to isolate PBMCs from approximately 10 ml of fresh peripheral blood. Total RNA was extracted using Trizol reagent, and RNA quality was checked on an Agilent 2100 Bioanalyzer. This clonotype was seen repeatedly, ten times or more. This receptor's antigen is unknown. Per-base quality was not reported, and no clone a single base away is much larger than it.

This receptor was taken from a young woman with Graves' ophthalmopathy. Donor details come from another sample of the same person, matched by shared clones. The sample taken for sequencing was peripheral blood. The chain is assembled from TRBV12-3 or TRBV12-4 and TRBJ2-3; the D assignment is uncertain and may be TRBD1 or TRBD2, with 5 bases supporting each. The DNA sequence is TGTGCCAGCAGTGGGGGACCAGAGGGTGGCGTGAGGGATACGCAGTATTTT. This gives the protein CASSGGPEGGVRDTQYF.